Following are 26 T cell receptor beta chains from one sample sequenced in a study of CD8+CD57+ T cells in acquired aplastic anemia. Genomic DNA constituted the template upon which TCR beta VDJ and CDR3 profiling was performed. TCRdb re-analysed the reads in MiXCR, keeping a single row per CDR3 protein. The sample has a few hundred thousand distinct CDR3 sequences; approximately 70% are singletons. Sequenced input: sorted CD4+, CD8+, or CD8+CD57+ T cells (not recorded which) from PBMCs. These receptors were taken from a human donor in good health, serving as a control.

On this clonotype itself: The CDR3 carries no conserved terminal phenylalanine or tryptophan, so it likely arises from a read error. It is unclear where the CDR3 begins or ends on the DNA, so no DNA is shown, and the CDR3 is as TCRdb lists it. This chain joins TRBV19 and TRBJ2-3; TRBD2 is taken as the D call from the table, unchecked against the DNA. With termini counted, the CDR3 has 16 amino acids. The germline V gene has CDR1 LNHDA and CDR2 SQIVND (reference sequence). CDR3 loop: CASGGGLKGPHRYAVV.

This clonotype appeared many times. V usage is TRBV5-4 and J usage is TRBJ1-4; 7 bases agree with TRBD1. The germline V gene has CDR1 SGHNT and CDR2 YYREEE (reference sequence). The CDR3 has 16 residues. J lost 7 bases, V lost 3 bases, and 12 bases had no gene match. CDR3 coding DNA: TGTGCCAGCAGCTCGGAGGCAGGGGGAGGGGTTGAAAAACTGTTTTTT. It yields the protein CASSSEAGGGVEKLFF. Full variable domain (outside the CDR3, taken from reference TRBV5-4 and TRBJ1-4): ETGVTQSPTHLIKTRGQQVTLRCSSQSGHNTVSWYQQALGQGPQFIFQYYREEENGRGNFPPRFSGLQFPNYSSELNVNALELDDSALYLCASSSEAGGGVEKLFFGSGTQLSVL.

About this clonotype itself: An end of the junction differs from the germline gene, which may be a read error. The rearrangement uses TRBV11-2 and TRBJ2-3; D is undetermined. This CDR3 is built from 14 residues. Germline V lookup: CDR1 SGHAT, CDR2 FQNNGV. The DNA for the CDR3 is TGTGCCACCAGCCAACATTTGGCCACAGATACGCAGTATTTT. Residues: CATSQHLATDTQYF.

This clonotype was counted a single time. Mismatch with germline at one junction end may stem from a read error. This chain uses TRBV5-8 with TRBJ2-7, with D unresolved. Germline V gene sequence: CDR1 SGHTS, CDR2 YDEGEE. CDR3 length: 15 residues. CDR3 DNA: TGTGCCAGCAGCTTGACGGAGTCCACGTACTACGGGCAGTACTTC. It yields the protein CASSLTESTYYGQYF.

The table lists this clonotype with many counts. The CDR3 here is CASSTGNTEAFF. The CDR3 DNA sequence: TGTGCCAGCTCTACAGGGAACACTGAAGCTTTCTTT. This chain connects TRBV18 to TRBJ1-1, with D possibly matching TRBD1 (5 bases). Per germline, CDR1 KGHSH and CDR2 LQKENI. This CDR3 is 12 amino acids long. With 6 bases removed from V and 1 base from J, the gap between germline ends came to 6 bases.

Points on this clonotype: As the CDR3 is not closed by the conserved phenylalanine or tryptophan, this likely results from a read error. The gene calls are TRBV29-1 and TRBJ2-5, with D possibly called TRBD1 or TRBD2 (5 bases each). CDR1 is SQVTM and CDR2 is ANQGSEA in the germline V gene. The CDR3 totals 10 residues. V lost 7 bases to trimming and J lost 11 bases, with 14 bases between them. The CDR3 sequence is CSGGVNEQYV. As DNA, the CDR3 is TGCAGCGGAGGGGTTAATGAGCAGTACGTC.

This clonotype was detected a few times. The genes are TRBV7-9 and TRBJ1-1, with D perhaps TRBD1 (6 bases). The CDR3 is made up of 14 amino acids. The germline V and J ends were trimmed by 5 bases and 3 bases, with 13 bases remaining between them. Germline V gene lookup returns CDR1 SEHNR and CDR2 FQNEAQ (reference sequence). The CDR3 region has the DNA TGTGCCAGCAGCCTAACACAGGGTTACACTGAAGCTTTCTTT. Amino acids: CASSLTQGYTEAFF.

The sample holds many counts of this clonotype. The chain combines TRBV15 with TRBJ2-7; 9 positions agree with TRBD1. The junction had 2 bases not matched to a gene; V was cut back by 0 bases and J by 5 bases. This CDR3 has 14 amino acids. Looked up from germline, CDR1 is LNHNV and CDR2 is YYDKDF (reference sequence). The CDR3 nucleotides are TGTGCCACCAGCAGAGAGGACAGGGGAAACGAGCAGTACTTC. Protein: CATSREDRGNEQYF.

Written as DNA, the CDR3 is TGTGCCAGAAGACAAGGGCACTATAAACTACCCCTCCACTTT. It specifies CARRQGHYKLPLHF. The chain links TRBV2 to TRBJ1-6; unclear D gene. The CDR3 length is 14 residues. V gave up 9 bases and J gave up 12 bases, with 21 bases separating them. Germline V gene data show CDR1 as SNHLY and CDR2 as FYNNEI.

V is TRBV7-2 and J is TRBJ2-7; 8 positions agree with TRBD1. CDR1 and CDR2 from the germline V gene are SGHTA and FQGNSA. Trimming took 9 bases from V and 3 from J; bases not matched to a gene: 19. The CDR3 sequence is 17 residues long. The CDR3 is CASSYVVPRTGRYEQYF. CDR3 bases: TGTGCCAGTAGTTACGTCGTACCACGGACAGGGCGCTACGAGCAGTACTTC.

This chain links TRBV7-9 with TRBJ2-5, with a weak D call TRBD2 (5 bases). This CDR3 contains 11 residues. CDR1 SEHNR and CDR2 FQNEAQ come from the germline V gene (reference sequence). Trimming shortened V by 5 bases and J by 7 bases, and 8 bases separated the two germline ends. CDR3 sequence reads: CASSPAGTQYF. The CDR3 coding sequence is TGTGCCAGCAGCCCGGCGGGGACCCAGTACTTC.

The J gene is TRBJ2-7, the V gene TRBV20-1, with a tentative D call TRBD1 (5 bases). The CDR3 is made up of 12 amino acids. V shed 7 bases and J shed 10 bases, with 20 bases lying between them. CDR1 is DFQATT and CDR2 is SNEGSKA in the germline V gene (reference sequence). CDR3: CSVKGQGNAQYF. In DNA, the CDR3 is TGCAGTGTTAAGGGGCAAGGGAACGCACAGTACTTC.

Remarks on this clonotype: Mismatch with germline at one junction end may stem from a read error. V is TRBV7-2 and J is TRBJ1-2; D is unresolved. The germline V gene has CDR1 SGHTA and CDR2 FQGNSA. The CDR3 is 13 amino acids. The CDR3 is CASSSSTTYGQSF. CDR3 bases: TGTGCCAGCAGTTCTAGCACCACCTATGGGCAGTCCTTC.

CDR3 amino acids: CASSLAGGDEQYF. CDR3 DNA sequence: TGCGCCAGCAGCTTGGCCGGGGGGGACGAGCAGTACTTC. This sequence joins TRBV5-1 and TRBJ2-7; TRBD2 matches 8 bases. The germline V gene has CDR1 SGHRS and CDR2 YFSETQ. The CDR3 is 13 amino acids. Germline trimming cut 0 bases from V and 5 bases from J; bases unmatched to any gene: 1.

Comments on this clonotype: The conserved final phenylalanine or tryptophan is absent from the CDR3, which likely points to a read error. This sequence joins TRBV19 and TRBJ2-5; no firm D call. From germline, CDR1 is LNHDA and CDR2 SQIVND (reference sequence). CDR3 length equals 13 residues. The V end was cut by 5 bases, the J end by 6 bases, with 13 bases between. As DNA, the CDR3 is TGTGCCAGTAGTGAATCTAGTATAAAGACCCAGTACTAC. Protein: CASSESSIKTQYY.

This clonotype appeared many times. This sequence joins TRBV6-5 and TRBJ1-4, with 7 bases fitting TRBD1. Germline values: CDR1 MNHEY, CDR2 SVGAGI. Losses at the gene ends were 4 bases for V and 0 bases for J; bases not matched to a gene: 5. The CDR3 runs to 16 residues. In nucleotides, the CDR3 is TGTGCCAGCAGTTCTACAGGGGTTGCAACTAATGAAAAACTGTTTTTT. Residues: CASSSTGVATNEKLFF.

The chain links TRBV20-1 to TRBJ2-7; 8 bases agree with TRBD1. The CDR3 spans 16 residues. V shed 3 bases and J 1 base; nucleotides not matched to a gene: 11. In germline, CDR1 is DFQATT, CDR2 SNEGSKA (reference sequence). CDR3 region: CSARASQGARSYEQYF. The CDR3 DNA reads as TGCAGTGCTAGGGCCTCGCAGGGGGCGAGGTCCTACGAGCAGTACTTC.

Concerning this clonotype: Lacking the conserved final phenylalanine or tryptophan, this CDR3 likely reflects a read error. The V call is TRBV7-2, the J call TRBJ2-7; 7 bases match TRBD2. CDR1 and CDR2 (germline): SGHTA, FQGNSA. This CDR3 comprises 13 residues. The CDR3 DNA follows: TGCGCCAGCAGCTTGGGAGGGACCTACGAGCAGTACATC. Encoded protein: CASSLGGTYEQYI.

This clonotype was counted many times. The chain employs TRBV29-1 and TRBJ2-2, with a weak D call TRBD2 (5 bases). Trimming stripped 7 bases from V and 3 bases from J, with 12 bases between. Per germline, CDR1 SQVTM and CDR2 ANQGSEA. The CDR3 covers 13 residues. The CDR3 nucleotides are TGCAGCGGGGGAGCGACGGACACCGGGGAGCTGTTTTTT. Residues: CSGGATDTGELFF.

This clonotype was seen only once. This chain connects TRBV7-2 to TRBJ2-7; no clear D. The CDR3 has 14 residues. Germline V gene data show CDR1 as SGHTA and CDR2 as FQGNSA. The V gene lost 5 bases and the J gene lost 13 bases, with 24 bases spanning the gap. DNA for the CDR3: TGTGCCAGCAGCGTTACAGTGACGAAGTCACACCACTACTTC. This codes for CASSVTVTKSHHYF.

This clonotype was counted many times. The J gene is TRBJ1-1, the V gene TRBV19; D remains unclear. The length of the CDR3 is 13 residues. V shed 6 bases and J shed 1 base, with 9 bases lying between them. The germline CDR1 and CDR2 sequences are LNHDA and SQIVND (reference sequence). The CDR3 protein is CASSPTRNTEAFF. The CDR3 coding sequence is TGTGCCAGTAGCCCCACTCGGAACACTGAAGCTTTCTTT.

A note on this clonotype: The junction differs from germline at one of its ends, possibly a read error. The chain couples TRBV15 to TRBJ2-1; 9 bases align to TRBD1. Germline CDR1 and CDR2: LNHNV and YYDKDF (reference sequence). The CDR3 is 14 residues long. Here the CDR3 reads CASSINRGQNAQFF. The CDR3 DNA reads as TGTGCCAGCAGCATCAACAGGGGGCAAAATGCGCAGTTCTTC.

This clonotype was counted once. One end of the junction does not line up with germline, which may come from a read error. The J gene is TRBJ1-2, the V gene TRBV7-2; D gene unclear. This CDR3 is 15 amino acids long. Germline CDR1 SGHTA, CDR2 FQGNSA. The CDR3 DNA follows: TGCGCCAGCAGCTTGGGCAGTTGGTGGGAGGACGGCTTCACCTTC. Encoded protein: CASSLGSWWEDGFTF.

This clonotype was detected ten times or more. The chain uses TRBV20-1 and TRBJ2-1; 7 bases are shared with TRBD2. This CDR3 region has 16 residues. J lost 0 bases, V lost 3 bases, and 8 bases had no gene match. CDR1 and CDR2 from the germline V gene are DFQATT and SNEGSKA (reference sequence). The CDR3 nucleotides are TGCAGTGCTAGTCCGGCTAGCGGAAACTCCTACAATGAGCAGTTCTTC. This translates into CSASPASGNSYNEQFF.

The table lists this clonotype with many counts. The chain couples TRBV5-8 to TRBJ2-3, with D unclear. Germline V gene sequence: CDR1 SGHTS, CDR2 YDEGEE. The CDR3 length is 14 residues. With 0 bases removed from V and 5 bases from J, the gap between germline ends came to 10 bases. CDR3 nucleotide sequence: TGTGCCAGCAGCTTGGAGCATTCAGTAGATACGCAGTATTTT. Translation gives CASSLEHSVDTQYF.

This clonotype was detected only once. Because it lacks the conserved phenylalanine or tryptophan at the end, this CDR3 is likely a read error. V gene TRBV2 combines with J gene TRBJ1-2, with D possibly TRBD1 on 5 matching bases. The CDR3 extends over 14 amino acids. Deletions cut 6 bases from V and 5 bases from J, with 16 bases between. Germline V gives CDR1 SNHLY, CDR2 FYNNEI. Here the CDR3 DNA reads TGTGCCAGCAGCCAGGACCAGGGCCAGTATGGCTACACCGGC. Translating it yields CASSQDQGQYGYTG.